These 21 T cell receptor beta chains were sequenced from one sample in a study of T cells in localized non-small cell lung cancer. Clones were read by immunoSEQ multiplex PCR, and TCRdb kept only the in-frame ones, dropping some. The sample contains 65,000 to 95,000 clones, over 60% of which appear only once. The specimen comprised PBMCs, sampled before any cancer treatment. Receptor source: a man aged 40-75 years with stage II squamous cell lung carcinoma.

The CDR3 region is CASSPVGRTDTQYF. The CDR3 DNA reads as TGTGCCAGCAGCCCGGTCGGTCGAACAGATACGCAGTATTTT. The rearrangement uses TRBV5-4 and TRBJ2-3; D is undetermined. V was pared by 4 bases and J by 3 bases, with 12 bases between. This CDR3 has 14 amino acids. The germline CDR1 and CDR2 sequences are SGHNT and YYREEE (reference sequence).

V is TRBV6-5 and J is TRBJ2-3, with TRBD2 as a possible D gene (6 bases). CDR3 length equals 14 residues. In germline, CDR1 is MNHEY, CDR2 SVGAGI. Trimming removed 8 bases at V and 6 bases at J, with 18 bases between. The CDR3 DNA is TGTGCCAGCCGGAAACCGGAGGGGAGCGATACGCAGTATTTT. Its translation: CASRKPEGSDTQYF.

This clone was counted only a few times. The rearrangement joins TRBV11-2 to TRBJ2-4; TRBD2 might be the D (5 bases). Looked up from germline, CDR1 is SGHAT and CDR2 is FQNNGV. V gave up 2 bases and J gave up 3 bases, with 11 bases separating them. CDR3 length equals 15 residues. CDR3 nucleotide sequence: TGTGCCAGCAGCTTAAACGGACTCTACAAAAACATTCAGTACTTC. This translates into CASSLNGLYKNIQYF.

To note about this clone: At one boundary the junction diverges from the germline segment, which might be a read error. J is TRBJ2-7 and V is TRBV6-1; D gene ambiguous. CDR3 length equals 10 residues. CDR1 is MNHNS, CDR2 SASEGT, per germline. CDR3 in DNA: TGTGCCAGCAGGGAAGTGGGGCAGTACTTC. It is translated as CASREVGQYF.

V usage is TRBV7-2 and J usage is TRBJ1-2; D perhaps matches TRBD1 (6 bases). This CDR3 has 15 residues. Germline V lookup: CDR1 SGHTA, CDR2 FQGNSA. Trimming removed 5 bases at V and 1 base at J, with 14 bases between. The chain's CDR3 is CASSTNAGDNYGYTF. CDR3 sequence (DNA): TGTGCCAGCAGCACAAACGCAGGGGATAACTATGGCTACACCTTC.

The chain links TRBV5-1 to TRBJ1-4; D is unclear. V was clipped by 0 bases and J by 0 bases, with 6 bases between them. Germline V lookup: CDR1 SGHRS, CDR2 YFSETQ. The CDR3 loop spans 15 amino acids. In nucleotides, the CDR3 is TGCGCCAGCAGCTTGGGCAGCGCAACTAATGAAAAACTGTTTTTT. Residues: CASSLGSATNEKLFF.

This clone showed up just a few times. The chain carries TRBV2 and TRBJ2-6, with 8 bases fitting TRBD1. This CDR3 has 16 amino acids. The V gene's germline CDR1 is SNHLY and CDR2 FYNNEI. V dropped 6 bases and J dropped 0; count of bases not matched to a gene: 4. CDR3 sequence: CASRTTGGSGANVLTF. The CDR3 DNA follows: TGTGCCAGCAGGACTACAGGGGGCTCTGGGGCCAACGTCCTGACTTTC.

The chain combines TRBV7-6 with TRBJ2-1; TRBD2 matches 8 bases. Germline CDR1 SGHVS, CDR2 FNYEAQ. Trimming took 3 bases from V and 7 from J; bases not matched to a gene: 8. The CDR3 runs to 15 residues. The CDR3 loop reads CASSFQAGARNEQFF. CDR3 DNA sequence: TGTGCCAGCAGCTTCCAAGCGGGAGCTCGTAATGAGCAGTTCTTC.

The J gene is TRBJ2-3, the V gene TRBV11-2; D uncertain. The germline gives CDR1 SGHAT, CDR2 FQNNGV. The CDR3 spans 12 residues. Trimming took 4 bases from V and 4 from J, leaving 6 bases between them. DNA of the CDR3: TGTGCCAGCAGCTCGGTCTCAGATACGCAGTATTTT. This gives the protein CASSSVSDTQYF.

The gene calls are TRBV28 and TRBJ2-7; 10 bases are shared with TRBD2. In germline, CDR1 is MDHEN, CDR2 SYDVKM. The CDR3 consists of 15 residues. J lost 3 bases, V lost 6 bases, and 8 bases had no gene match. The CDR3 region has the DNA TGTGCCAGCAGCCTCATCCTAGCGGGGGACTACGAGCAGTACTTC. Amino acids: CASSLILAGDYEQYF. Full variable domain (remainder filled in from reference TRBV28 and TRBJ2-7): DVKVTQSSRYLVKRTGEKVFLECVQDMDHENMFWYRQDPGLGLRLIYFSYDVKMKEKGDIPEGYSVSREKKERFSLILESASTNQTSMYLCASSLILAGDYEQYFGPGTRLTVT.

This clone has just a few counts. DNA for the CDR3: TGTGCCAGTAACCCGATGACGCTCCCTGGAAACACCATATATTTT. Protein: CASNPMTLPGNTIYF. V and J are TRBV19 and TRBJ1-3; D is unclear. This CDR3 has 15 residues. Germline CDR1 reads LNHDA; CDR2 reads SQIVND (reference sequence). V lost 7 bases and J 2 bases, leaving 15 bases between the germline ends.

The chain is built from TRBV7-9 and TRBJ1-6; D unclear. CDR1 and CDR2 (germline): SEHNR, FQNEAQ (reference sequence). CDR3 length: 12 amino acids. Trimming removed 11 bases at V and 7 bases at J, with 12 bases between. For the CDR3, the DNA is TGTGCCTCGGGGATTCGGAATTCACCCCTCCACTTT. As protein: CASGIRNSPLHF.

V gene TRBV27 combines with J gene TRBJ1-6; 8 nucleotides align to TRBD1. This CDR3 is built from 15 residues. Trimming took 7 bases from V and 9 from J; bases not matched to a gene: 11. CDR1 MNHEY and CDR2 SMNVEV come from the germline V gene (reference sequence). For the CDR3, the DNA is TGTGCCAGCAAGGAGGACAGGGCTGTTAGTTCACCCCTCCACTTT. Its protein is CASKEDRAVSSPLHF.

CDR3 DNA: TGCGCCAGCAGCCAAGAGGCTAGCGGGAGTCCAGATACGCAGTATTTT. Its protein is CASSQEASGSPDTQYF. The chain carries TRBV4-1 and TRBJ2-3; 10 bases align to TRBD2. This CDR3 comprises 16 residues. CDR1 is MGHRA, CDR2 YSYEKL, per germline. V gave up 0 bases and J gave up 4 bases; unmatched junction bases: 4.

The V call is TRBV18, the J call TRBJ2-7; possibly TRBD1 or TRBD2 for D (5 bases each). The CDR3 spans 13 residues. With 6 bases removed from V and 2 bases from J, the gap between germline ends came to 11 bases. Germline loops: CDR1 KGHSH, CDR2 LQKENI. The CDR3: CASSRDAAYEQYF. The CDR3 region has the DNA TGTGCCAGCTCTCGGGACGCGGCCTACGAGCAGTACTTC.

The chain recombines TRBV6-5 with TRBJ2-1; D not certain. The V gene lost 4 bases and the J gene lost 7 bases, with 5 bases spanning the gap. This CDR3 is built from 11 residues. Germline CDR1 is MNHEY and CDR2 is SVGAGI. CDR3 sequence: CASSLQNEQFF. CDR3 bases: TGTGCCAGCAGTTTGCAGAATGAGCAGTTCTTC.

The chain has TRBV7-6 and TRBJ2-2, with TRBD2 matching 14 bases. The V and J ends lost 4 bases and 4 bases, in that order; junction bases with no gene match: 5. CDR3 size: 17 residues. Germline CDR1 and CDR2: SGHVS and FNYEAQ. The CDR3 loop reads CASSSGLAGVTTGELFF. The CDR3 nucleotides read TGTGCCAGCAGCTCGGGACTAGCGGGAGTCACCACCGGGGAGCTGTTTTTT.

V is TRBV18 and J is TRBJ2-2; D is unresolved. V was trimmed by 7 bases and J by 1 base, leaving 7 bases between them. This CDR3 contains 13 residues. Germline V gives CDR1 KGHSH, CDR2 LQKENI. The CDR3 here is CASWAQNTGELFF. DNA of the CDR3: TGTGCCAGCTGGGCGCAGAACACCGGGGAGCTGTTTTTT.

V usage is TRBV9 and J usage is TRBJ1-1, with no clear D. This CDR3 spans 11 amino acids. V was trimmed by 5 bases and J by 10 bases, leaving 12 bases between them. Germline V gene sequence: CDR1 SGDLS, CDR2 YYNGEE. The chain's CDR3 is CASSDDSLAFF. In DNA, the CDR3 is TGTGCCAGCAGTGATGACTCGTTAGCTTTCTTT.

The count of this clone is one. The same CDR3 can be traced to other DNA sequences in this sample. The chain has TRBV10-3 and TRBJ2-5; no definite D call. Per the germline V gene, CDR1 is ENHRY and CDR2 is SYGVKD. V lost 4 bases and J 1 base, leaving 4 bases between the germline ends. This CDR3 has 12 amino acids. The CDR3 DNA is TGTGCCATCAGTGGGGGCCAAGAGACCCAGTACTTC. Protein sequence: CAISGGQETQYF.

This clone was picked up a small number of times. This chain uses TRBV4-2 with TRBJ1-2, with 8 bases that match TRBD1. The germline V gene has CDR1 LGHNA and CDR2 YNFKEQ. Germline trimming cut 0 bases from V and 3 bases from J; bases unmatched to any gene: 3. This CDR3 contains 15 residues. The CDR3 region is CASSQESGGDYGYTF. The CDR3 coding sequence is TGTGCCAGCAGCCAAGAGTCAGGGGGCGACTATGGCTACACCTTC.